What follows are 24 T cell receptor beta chains derived from one specimen sequenced in a study of immune heterogeneity within non-small cell lung tumors. With 32 V and 13 J primers, multiplex PCR amplified the TCR beta CDR3. TCRdb passed the multiplex PCR reads through MiXCR, listing each CDR3 protein once. The table records more than 14,000 distinct CDR3 sequences, roughly 29% of them present only once. Template input, which was bulk tumor genomic DNA, totaled roughly 540 ng per sample. Each primary tumor yielded several biopsies, collected far apart from one another at surgery. Curative surgery was undertaken by patients, who had untreated, newly diagnosed non-small cell lung cancer. Sequencing was performed on lung tumor tissue. The receptors derive from a man aged 35 to 55 with non-small cell lung cancer.

This clonotype ranks as medium-sized. This chain links TRBV12-3 or TRBV12-4 with TRBJ2-3, with D possibly matching TRBD2 (6 bases). The CDR3 is 14 amino acids. V lost 6 bases and J lost 4, with 14 bases in between. The CDR3: CASSYSGGSDTQYF. Written as DNA, the CDR3 is TGTGCCAGCAGCTACTCCGGGGGTTCAGATACGCAGTATTTT.

This clonotype has just a few counts. The genes are TRBV5-1 and TRBJ2-6, with TRBD1 matching over 7 bases. This CDR3 spans 16 amino acids. V lost 4 bases to trimming and J lost 2 bases; unmatched junction nucleotides: 6. Germline CDR1 is SGHRS and CDR2 is YFSETQ. CDR3 protein: CASSARQGAGANVLTF. Here the CDR3 DNA reads TGCGCCAGCAGCGCCCGACAGGGTGCTGGGGCCAACGTCCTGACTTTC.

In this sample, this clonotype turned up once. Given a much more abundant clone one base away, this may be a read error. The rearrangement links TRBV9 to TRBJ2-1, with D uncertain. With 4 bases removed from V and 0 bases from J, the gap between germline ends came to 8 bases. Germline values: CDR1 SGDLS, CDR2 YYNGEE. The CDR3 has 14 amino acids. The CDR3 DNA reads TGTGCCAGCAGCATAGGCAGCTCCTACAATGAGCAGTTCTTC. It is translated as CASSIGSSYNEQFF.

This clonotype has at least ten counts. The chain uses TRBV6-5 and TRBJ1-6; D unresolved. This CDR3 is built from 18 residues. CDR1 is MNHEY, CDR2 SVGAGI, per germline. The V end lost 0 bases, the J end lost 6 bases, and 18 bases lay between the germline ends. CDR3 in amino acids: CASSYSKDTVRLNSPLHF. The CDR3, as DNA: TGTGCCAGCAGTTACTCGAAAGACACAGTTAGGCTTAATTCACCCCTCCACTTT.

In its sample, this clonotype ranks as medium-sized. The gene calls are TRBV5-5 and TRBJ1-1, with a weak D call TRBD1 (6 bases). Germline assignment: CDR1 SGHKS and CDR2 YYEKEE (reference sequence). The length of the CDR3 is 14 residues. Trimming removed 5 bases from V and 0 bases from J, with 11 bases in between. The CDR3: CASSPGTLNTEAFF. CDR3 in DNA: TGTGCCAGCAGTCCCGGGACATTGAACACTGAAGCTTTCTTT.

This clonotype was recorded once. The chain employs TRBV4-1 and TRBJ2-1; the D gene could be TRBD1 or TRBD2 (5 bases each). The CDR3 is 19 amino acids. With 0 bases removed from V and 10 bases from J, the gap between germline ends came to 28 bases. CDR1 MGHRA and CDR2 YSYEKL come from the germline V gene. The CDR3 DNA follows: TGCGCCAGCAGCCAAGATCAAAGGTTGAGGGGTGGGGGACGGTTGGAGCAGTTCTTC. It encodes CASSQDQRLRGGGRLEQFF.

Note on this clonotype: This sequence may be a read error, since a much larger clone differs from it by one base. This rearrangement joins TRBV7-2 to TRBJ1-1, with D possibly matching TRBD1 (5 bases). From germline, CDR1 is SGHTA and CDR2 FQGNSA. The V gene lost 5 bases and the J gene lost 3 bases, with 13 bases spanning the gap. The CDR3 length is 14 residues. CDR3 amino acids: CASSPRGGDTEAFF. DNA for the CDR3: TGTGCCAGCAGCCCCCGGGGAGGGGACACTGAAGCTTTCTTT.

This clonotype is labeled medium-sized. The V gene is TRBV6-1, the J gene TRBJ2-7, with 12 bases that match TRBD1. Germline loops: CDR1 MNHNS, CDR2 SASEGT. The V segment lost 4 bases and the J segment 3 bases; nucleotides outside the gene matches: 10. CDR3 length equals 17 residues. The CDR3 bases are TGTGCCAGCAGTGGACCGGGACAGGGGGCCTTCAACTACGAGCAGTACTTC. As protein: CASSGPGQGAFNYEQYF.

Ten or more counts support this clonotype. The CDR3 here is CASSPLGTANYEQYF. For the CDR3, the DNA is TGTGCCAGCAGCCCCCTGGGGACAGCGAACTACGAGCAGTACTTC. V usage is TRBV11-3 and J usage is TRBJ2-7, with 7 bases fitting TRBD1. Germline V gives CDR1 SGHNT, CDR2 YENEEA. The CDR3 has 15 amino acids. V shed 5 bases and J 3 bases; nucleotides not matched to a gene: 10.

The chain carries TRBV30 and TRBJ2-7; 9 bases agree with TRBD1. Germline values: CDR1 GTSNPN, CDR2 SVGIG (reference sequence). The CDR3 is made up of 11 amino acids. The V gene end was trimmed by 7 bases and the J gene end by 5 bases; junction bases not matched to a gene: 3. As DNA, the CDR3 is TGTGCCTACAGGGGGCGCGACGAGCAGTACTTC. Translation gives CAYRGRDEQYF.

The rearrangement joins TRBV6-5 to TRBJ2-7; maybe TRBD2 (6 bases). CDR1 is MNHEY and CDR2 is SVGAGI in the germline V gene. This CDR3 region has 16 residues. V lost 2 bases, J lost 3 bases, and 17 bases lay in between. CDR3 loop: CASSYPMGREYYEQYF. The CDR3, as DNA: TGTGCCAGCAGTTACCCGATGGGACGGGAGTACTACGAGCAGTACTTC.

A few counts support this clonotype. This chain joins TRBV29-1 and TRBJ1-5; 8 nucleotides align to TRBD1. Germline CDR1 reads SQVTM; CDR2 reads ANQGSEA. This CDR3 spans 13 amino acids. V lost 5 bases to trimming and J lost 4 bases; unmatched junction nucleotides: 4. The CDR3 coding sequence is TGCAGCGTTACGACAGGGGCTAATCAGCCCCAGCATTTT. It encodes CSVTTGANQPQHF.

Comment on this clonotype: A single base separates this from a much larger clone, so it may be a read error. The CDR3 DNA reads as TGTGCCAGTATGGCGGGGGGTCCCTACGAGCAGTACTTC. Encoded protein: CASMAGGPYEQYF. V gene TRBV19 combines with J gene TRBJ2-7; 8 bases align to TRBD2. Germline V gene sequence: CDR1 LNHDA, CDR2 SQIVND (reference sequence). The V gene end was trimmed by 7 bases and the J gene end by 2 bases; junction bases not matched to a gene: 4. The CDR3 totals 13 residues.

This chain links TRBV16 with TRBJ1-5, with D maybe TRBD1 (6 bases). V gave up 1 base and J gave up 3 bases, with 10 bases separating them. The CDR3 sequence is 15 residues long. Looked up from germline, CDR1 is KGHSY and CDR2 is FQNENV. CDR3 loop: CASSQLRGNNQPQHF. CDR3 nucleotides: TGTGCCAGCAGCCAATTGAGGGGGAACAATCAGCCCCAGCATTTT.

This clonotype was seen many times. The rearrangement joins TRBV12-3 or TRBV12-4 to TRBJ2-3; 10 nucleotides align to TRBD2. The length of the CDR3 is 18 residues. V dropped 5 bases and J dropped 0; count of bases not matched to a gene: 11. This CDR3 reads CASSRGTSAHSSTDTQYF. In nucleotides, the CDR3 is TGTGCCAGCAGTCGCGGGACTAGCGCACATTCTAGCACAGATACGCAGTATTTT.

The chain uses TRBV6-1 and TRBJ1-1; tentatively, D is TRBD1 (5 bases). Germline assignment: CDR1 MNHNS and CDR2 SASEGT. The CDR3 extends over 15 amino acids. V shed 2 bases and J shed 1 base, with 11 bases lying between them. CDR3 sequence: CASSETGGGNTEAFF. CDR3 in DNA: TGTGCCAGCAGTGAAACGGGGGGGGGGAACACTGAAGCTTTCTTT.

The chain recombines TRBV7-3 with TRBJ2-1; weak D call: TRBD2 (6 bases). The CDR3 loop spans 14 amino acids. Germline V gene lookup returns CDR1 SGHTA and CDR2 FQGTGA. With 2 bases removed from V and 10 bases from J, the gap between germline ends came to 15 bases. The DNA for the CDR3 is TGTGCCAGCAGCTTACAGGCGATTGGGGGGGAGCAGTTCTTC. This codes for CASSLQAIGGEQFF. Full variable domain (outside the CDR3, taken from reference TRBV7-3 and TRBJ2-1): GAGVSQTPSNKVTEKGKYVELRCDPISGHTALYWYRQSLGQGPEFLIYFQGTGAADDSGLPNDRFFAVRPEGSVSTLKIQRTERGDSAVYLCASSLQAIGGEQFFGPGTRLTVL.

Concerning this clonotype: A much larger clone sits a single nucleotide away, making a read error possible. The CDR3 sequence is CARSLSPDTDTQYF. The CDR3 DNA reads TGTGCCAGGAGTTTAAGTCCTGACACAGATACGCAGTATTTT. The chain couples TRBV12-3 or TRBV12-4 to TRBJ2-3; the D is unclear. This CDR3 region has 14 residues.

To note about this clonotype: This may be a read error, as it is one base from a much larger clone. The gene calls are TRBV6-1 and TRBJ2-7; 7 bases align to TRBD2. The CDR3 is 15 residues long. Germline V gene sequence: CDR1 MNHNS, CDR2 SASEGT. The ends lost 8 bases at V and 0 bases at J; junction bases unmatched: 10. The CDR3 sequence: CASAYAWGGSYEQYF. DNA of the CDR3: TGTGCCAGCGCGTACGCGTGGGGGGGCTCCTACGAGCAGTACTTC.

This clonotype was counted at least ten times. The CDR3 DNA is TGTGCCAGCAGGGAGTCACACTCGAGCTCCTACGAGCAGTACTTC. This sequence encodes CASRESHSSSYEQYF. V and J are TRBV6-5 and TRBJ2-7; D gene uncertain. V shed 6 bases and J shed 0 bases, with 15 bases lying between them. The CDR3 contains 15 residues. The germline V gene encodes CDR1 MNHEY and CDR2 SVGAGI.

Points on this clonotype: A read error is possible here, since a much larger clone lies one base away. The chain joins TRBV7-9 to TRBJ2-3; D is unresolved. From germline, CDR1 is SEHNR and CDR2 FQNEAQ (reference sequence). CDR3 length: 15 residues. The CDR3 DNA sequence: TGTGCCACCAGCTTAGCCCAGTTGATTGCGGATACGCAGTATTTT. Translation: CATSLAQLIADTQYF.

At least ten counts were recorded for this clonotype. The rearrangement joins TRBV12-3 or TRBV12-4 to TRBJ1-6; a weak D match, TRBD1 (5 bases). The germline V and J ends were trimmed by 1 base and 16 bases, with 8 bases remaining between them. The CDR3 consists of 11 residues. CDR3 amino acids: CASSLGQLLHF. CDR3 coding DNA: TGTGCCAGCAGTTTAGGACAGCTTCTCCACTTT.

Points on this clonotype: One end of the junction varies from germline; a read error may be responsible. The V gene is TRBV27, the J gene TRBJ2-7; D unresolved. Germline lookup yields CDR1 MNHEY and CDR2 SMNVEV (reference sequence). This CDR3 region has 15 residues. The CDR3 DNA reads TGTTCCAGCAGTTCATTAGCATTATCCCTCTACGAGCAGTACTTC. As protein: CSSSSLALSLYEQYF.

This clonotype came up many times. J is TRBJ2-1 and V is TRBV10-1, with TRBD1 identical over 9 bases. Germline CDR1 and CDR2: WNHNN and SYGVQD (reference sequence). CDR3 length: 15 amino acids. Germline trimming cut 3 bases from V and 7 bases from J; bases unmatched to any gene: 7. CDR3 region: CASSDPGTGINEQFF. In DNA, the CDR3 is TGCGCCAGCAGTGATCCCGGGACAGGGATTAATGAGCAGTTCTTC.